This T cell receptor beta chain stems from a study of type 1 regulatory T cells. About the research overall: This in vitro CD4 product, T-allo10, is enriched for Tr1 cells and alloantigen-specific.

Points on this clonotype: Its antigen is unidentified.

TCRdb reprocessed the reads with MiXCR, giving one entry per CDR3 protein. Of 55,000 to 65,000 distinct CDR3 sequences in the sample, approximately 60% were seen once. The CDR3 runs to 16 residues. Looked up from germline, CDR1 is ENHRY and CDR2 is SYGVKD. V was cut by 2 bases and J by 4 bases, with 17 bases left in between. The genes are TRBV10-3 and TRBJ1-2, with D perhaps matching TRBD1 (6 bases). The sample was cultured non-Tr1 T cells, either the whole culture or a sorted T cell fraction (not recorded which). The sequence was collected from a human donor in good health. Here the CDR3 DNA reads TGTGCCATCAGTGAGCCCGGCAACAGGGTTGGCTATGGCTACACCTTC. Its protein product is CAISEPGNRVGYGYTF.